Shown below are 27 T cell receptor beta chains from a single sample sequenced in a study of T cells in Graves' hyperthyroidism and ophthalmopathy. RNA transcripts provided the source from which TCR beta CDR3 regions were amplified. The HTBI set primed first-round TCR CDR3 RT-PCR. TCRdb re-called the multiplex PCR reads with MiXCR, one entry per CDR3 protein. The sample shows 600,000 to 750,000 distinct CDR3 sequences, approximately 15% of them seen only once. Sequencing was performed on blood. The receptors originated from a man aged 45-65 years with Graves' hyperthyroidism.

Many counts were recorded for this clonotype. In nucleotides, the CDR3 is TGTGCCAGCAGCTGGCAGGGGGACAATCAGCCCCAGCATTTT. Residues: CASSWQGDNQPQHF. The chain joins TRBV2 to TRBJ1-5, with TRBD1 matching over 7 bases. V dropped 6 bases and J dropped 3; count of bases not matched to a gene: 5. The CDR3 is 14 residues long. The V gene's germline CDR1 is SNHLY and CDR2 FYNNEI.

As to this clonotype: A read error may explain this, as a much larger clone is one base away. The chain is built from TRBV12-3 or TRBV12-4 and TRBJ1-1; TRBD1 matches 7 bases. This CDR3 is built from 14 residues. V was pared by 6 bases and J by 4 bases, with 8 bases of the junction left unmatched. The CDR3 spells CASSSGTESTEAFF. The CDR3 nucleotides read TGTGCCAGCAGCTCCGGGACAGAGAGCACTGAAGCTTTCTTT.

There are many counts of this clonotype. This chain connects TRBV27 to TRBJ1-1; unclear D gene. There are 12 residues in the CDR3. Trimming removed 5 bases at V and 1 base at J, with 5 bases between. Germline-derived CDR1 and CDR2 are MNHEY and SMNVEV (reference sequence). In DNA form, the CDR3 reads TGTGCCAGCAGTAACCCGAACACTGAAGCTTTCTTT. It is translated as CASSNPNTEAFF.

This clonotype was detected many times. The chain uses TRBV18 and TRBJ2-5, with TRBD1 matching 8 bases. The length of the CDR3 is 15 residues. V lost 1 base and J lost 5; bases outside the gene matches: 6. The germline CDR1 and CDR2 sequences are KGHSH and LQKENI. CDR3 in DNA: TGTGCCAGCTCACCACGATTACAGGGGGAGGAGACCCAGTACTTC. Translated: CASSPRLQGEETQYF. Variable domain in full (rest from reference TRBV18 and TRBJ2-5): NAGVMQNPRHLVRRRGQEARLRCSPMKGHSHVYWYRQLPEEGLKFMVYLQKENIIDESGMPKERFSAEFPKEGPSILRIQQVVRGDSAAYFCASSPRLQGEETQYFGPGTRLLVL.

Ten or more counts support this clonotype. The chain employs TRBV29-1 and TRBJ2-7, with D hard to call. The V end was cut by 0 bases, the J end by 2 bases, with 5 bases between. The germline V gene encodes CDR1 SQVTM and CDR2 ANQGSEA. CDR3 length: 12 amino acids. The DNA for the CDR3 is TGCAGCGTTGAAGATAGCACCTACGAGCAGTACTTC. Protein: CSVEDSTYEQYF.

This clonotype was counted ten times or more. The chain employs TRBV5-1 and TRBJ1-1; D may be TRBD1 (6 bases). The CDR3 loop spans 13 amino acids. V lost 2 bases and J 6 bases, leaving 11 bases between the germline ends. Germline assignment: CDR1 SGHRS and CDR2 YFSETQ. This CDR3 is CASSFSTGSEAFF. For the CDR3, the DNA is TGCGCCAGCAGCTTCAGTACAGGGTCTGAAGCTTTCTTT.

V and J are TRBV28 and TRBJ2-7; TRBD2 agrees at 16 bases. The closer fit of TRBJ2-1 to the DNA end suggests the J call may be wrong. Germline V gives CDR1 MDHEN, CDR2 SYDVKM. The CDR3 has 15 amino acids. The CDR3 DNA reads as TGTGCCAGCAGGGGGACTAGCGGGAGGGCCTACGAGCAGTTCTTC. This codes for CASRGTSGRAYEQFF.

The chain has TRBV15 and TRBJ1-1; D is unclear. This CDR3 has 13 amino acids. Trimming removed 5 bases at V and 7 bases at J, with 14 bases between. The germline gives CDR1 LNHNV, CDR2 YYDKDF (reference sequence). The DNA for the CDR3 is TGTGCCACCAGCCAACGAATACAGAATGAAGCTTTCTTT. It encodes CATSQRIQNEAFF.

Ten or more counts support this clonotype. The rearrangement links TRBV6-1 to TRBJ2-1; 8 bases align to TRBD2. The CDR3 runs 17 residues. The J segment lost 5 bases and the V segment lost 0 bases, leaving 9 bases of the junction unmatched. Per the germline V gene, CDR1 is MNHNS and CDR2 is SASEGT. DNA for the CDR3: TGTGCCAGCAGTGAAGCGCGGTGGCTAGCGGGTGACAATGAGCAGTTCTTC. Amino acids: CASSEARWLAGDNEQFF.

This clonotype has ten or more counts. V gene TRBV18 combines with J gene TRBJ1-4; tentative D call: TRBD1 (5 bases). V lost 6 bases and J lost 7, with 6 bases in between. Germline values: CDR1 KGHSH, CDR2 LQKENI. The CDR3 length is 11 residues. The CDR3 reads CASSGGEKLFF. CDR3 DNA: TGTGCCAGCTCCGGGGGTGAAAAACTGTTTTTT.

V gene TRBV12-3 or TRBV12-4 combines with J gene TRBJ1-5; D not certain. The CDR3 is 13 amino acids. V was clipped by 6 bases and J by 4 bases, with 10 bases between them. CDR3 sequence: CASSPARNQPQHF. The CDR3 region has the DNA TGTGCCAGCAGCCCTGCAAGGAATCAGCCCCAGCATTTT.

The V gene is TRBV20-1, the J gene TRBJ1-2, with 11 bases aligning to TRBD1. The CDR3 consists of 14 residues. Germline CDR1 reads DFQATT; CDR2 reads SNEGSKA (reference sequence). J was trimmed by 3 bases and V by 5 bases; bases with no gene match: 5. The CDR3 is CSAGGQGAYYGYTF. CDR3 nucleotide sequence: TGCAGTGCTGGAGGACAGGGGGCTTACTATGGCTACACCTTC.

This clonotype was observed many times. The CDR3 loop is CASSPERREQYF. In nucleotides, the CDR3 is TGTGCCAGCAGCCCGGAGAGGAGGGAGCAGTACTTC. V and J are TRBV7-2 and TRBJ2-7; D is perhaps TRBD2 (5 bases). The CDR3 contains 12 residues. Germline-derived CDR1 and CDR2 are SGHTA and FQGNSA. With 5 bases removed from V and 7 bases from J, the gap between germline ends came to 12 bases.

This clonotype came up many times. The V gene is TRBV19, the J gene TRBJ2-7; the D is unclear. CDR1 LNHDA and CDR2 SQIVND come from the germline V gene (reference sequence). Trimming shortened V by 10 bases and J by 2 bases, and 15 bases separated the two germline ends. The CDR3 has 13 amino acids. The chain's CDR3 is CATEGPRPYEQYF. CDR3 nucleotides: TGTGCCACCGAAGGGCCTAGGCCCTACGAGCAGTACTTC.

At least ten counts were recorded for this clonotype. The gene calls are TRBV2 and TRBJ2-3; 9 nucleotides line up with TRBD2. This CDR3 has 16 amino acids. Trimming cost V 1 base and J 8 bases; bases outside gene matches: 10. CDR1 is SNHLY, CDR2 FYNNEI, per germline. CDR3 protein: CASSEDSSGARGTQYF. In DNA form, the CDR3 reads TGTGCCAGCAGTGAAGACTCTAGCGGGGCGCGGGGTACGCAGTATTTT.

This clonotype was observed many times. The chain carries TRBV12-3 or TRBV12-4 and TRBJ2-1; tentatively, D is TRBD2 (6 bases). There are 17 residues in the CDR3. Trimming took off 0 bases at V and 8 bases at J, with 20 bases between the two ends. The CDR3 protein is CASSLARGGGVLDEQFF. The CDR3 nucleotides are TGTGCCAGCAGTTTAGCGCGTGGGGGAGGTGTACTCGATGAGCAGTTCTTC.

This clonotype was observed many times. V is TRBV9 and J is TRBJ1-2; D perhaps matches TRBD1 (6 bases). Germline V CDR1 and CDR2: SGDLS, YYNGEE. V lost 0 bases and J lost 9, with 9 bases in between. The CDR3 is made up of 12 amino acids. CDR3 sequence: CASSVEQGRYTF. The CDR3 DNA reads as TGTGCCAGCAGCGTAGAACAGGGCCGCTACACCTTC.

The V and J genes are TRBV18 and TRBJ2-7; D may be TRBD1 or TRBD2 (6 bases each). The CDR3 spans 14 residues. V was trimmed by 3 bases and J by 6 bases, leaving 15 bases between them. Germline lookup yields CDR1 KGHSH and CDR2 LQKENI. CDR3 protein: CASSPSGGQFEQYF. Written as DNA, the CDR3 is TGTGCCAGCTCACCTTCTGGGGGGCAGTTCGAGCAGTACTTC.

The gene calls are TRBV28 and TRBJ2-6; no clear D gene. Germline V lookup: CDR1 MDHEN, CDR2 SYDVKM. There are 15 residues in the CDR3. Trimming cost V 5 bases and J 0 bases, with 8 bases left between them. CDR3 loop: CASSTTPSGANVLTF. The CDR3 region has the DNA TGTGCCAGCAGTACAACTCCCTCTGGGGCCAACGTCCTGACTTTC. Together with reference TRBV28 and TRBJ2-6, the CDR3 gives the full variable domain: DVKVTQSSRYLVKRTGEKVFLECVQDMDHENMFWYRQDPGLGLRLIYFSYDVKMKEKGDIPEGYSVSREKKERFSLILESASTNQTSMYLCASSTTPSGANVLTFGAGSRLTVL.

This clonotype occurred a few times. The CDR3 loop is CASSLVSGSAYEQYF. Here the CDR3 DNA reads TGCGCCAGCAGCTTGGTTAGCGGGAGTGCGTACGAGCAGTACTTC. The chain uses TRBV5-1 and TRBJ2-7; TRBD2 matches at 9 bases. V dropped 0 bases and J dropped 4; count of bases not matched to a gene: 5. Germline CDR1 and CDR2: SGHRS and YFSETQ. The CDR3 sequence is 15 residues long.

This clonotype was seen many times. The rearrangement joins TRBV11-2 to TRBJ1-1, with a possible D match to TRBD1 (5 bases). The CDR3 sequence is 15 residues long. Between the trimmed V and J ends, which lost 5 bases and 3 bases, there was a span of 16 bases. CDR1 is SGHAT and CDR2 is FQNNGV in the germline V gene. CDR3 residues: CASSGRQFGDTEAFF. CDR3 DNA sequence: TGTGCCAGCAGCGGACGACAGTTTGGGGACACTGAAGCTTTCTTT.

This clonotype was seen repeatedly, ten times or more. V usage is TRBV5-1 and J usage is TRBJ2-7; the match to TRBD1 covers 8 bases. The V segment lost 4 bases and the J segment 2 bases; nucleotides outside the gene matches: 8. The CDR3 covers 15 residues. Germline assignment: CDR1 SGHRS and CDR2 YFSETQ. The CDR3 loop is CASSPGQEMTYEQYF. CDR3 nucleotides: TGCGCCAGCAGCCCGGGACAGGAGATGACCTACGAGCAGTACTTC.

This clonotype was detected many times. The DNA of the CDR3 is TGTGCCAGCAGCCGTCCGGGGGCCTATGGCTACACCTTC. This codes for CASSRPGAYGYTF. V gene TRBV9 combines with J gene TRBJ1-2, with D maybe TRBD1 (6 bases). Germline-derived CDR1 and CDR2 are SGDLS and YYNGEE. The CDR3 spans 13 residues. Trimming removed 4 bases from V and 4 bases from J, with 11 bases in between.

This clonotype was counted a single time. The chain carries TRBV4-1 and TRBJ1-4; D remains unclear. CDR1 and CDR2 from the germline V gene are MGHRA and YSYEKL. Trimming removed 10 bases from V and 5 bases from J, with 14 bases in between. This CDR3 has 13 amino acids. The CDR3 here is CATGSSGNEKLFF. The CDR3 DNA is TGCGCCACGGGGAGCAGCGGGAATGAAAAACTGTTTTTT.

This clonotype has ten or more counts. This chain links TRBV9 with TRBJ1-3; the D is unclear. Trimming left V 5 bases short and J 0 bases short, with 3 bases between. The CDR3 length is 12 residues. The germline CDR1 and CDR2 sequences are SGDLS and YYNGEE. CDR3 sequence reads: CASSVSGNTIYF. The CDR3 coding sequence is TGTGCCAGCAGTGTCTCTGGAAACACCATATATTTT.

At least ten counts were recorded for this clonotype. The V call is TRBV12-3 or TRBV12-4, the J call TRBJ2-1; 10 bases fit TRBD1. Germline trimming cut 5 bases from V and 3 bases from J; bases unmatched to any gene: 7. The CDR3 consists of 16 residues. The CDR3 coding sequence is TGTGCCAGCAGTCCCGAGACAGGGGGCGGCTACAATGAGCAGTTCTTC. It translates to CASSPETGGGYNEQFF.

This rearrangement joins TRBV10-3 to TRBJ1-1; 7 bases agree with TRBD1. The J segment lost 1 base and the V segment lost 0 bases, leaving 8 bases of the junction unmatched. Germline CDR1 is ENHRY and CDR2 is SYGVKD. The CDR3 has 17 amino acids. The CDR3 is CAISESNRGRGNTEAFF. CDR3 bases: TGTGCCATCAGTGAGTCAAACAGGGGAAGAGGGAACACTGAAGCTTTCTTT.